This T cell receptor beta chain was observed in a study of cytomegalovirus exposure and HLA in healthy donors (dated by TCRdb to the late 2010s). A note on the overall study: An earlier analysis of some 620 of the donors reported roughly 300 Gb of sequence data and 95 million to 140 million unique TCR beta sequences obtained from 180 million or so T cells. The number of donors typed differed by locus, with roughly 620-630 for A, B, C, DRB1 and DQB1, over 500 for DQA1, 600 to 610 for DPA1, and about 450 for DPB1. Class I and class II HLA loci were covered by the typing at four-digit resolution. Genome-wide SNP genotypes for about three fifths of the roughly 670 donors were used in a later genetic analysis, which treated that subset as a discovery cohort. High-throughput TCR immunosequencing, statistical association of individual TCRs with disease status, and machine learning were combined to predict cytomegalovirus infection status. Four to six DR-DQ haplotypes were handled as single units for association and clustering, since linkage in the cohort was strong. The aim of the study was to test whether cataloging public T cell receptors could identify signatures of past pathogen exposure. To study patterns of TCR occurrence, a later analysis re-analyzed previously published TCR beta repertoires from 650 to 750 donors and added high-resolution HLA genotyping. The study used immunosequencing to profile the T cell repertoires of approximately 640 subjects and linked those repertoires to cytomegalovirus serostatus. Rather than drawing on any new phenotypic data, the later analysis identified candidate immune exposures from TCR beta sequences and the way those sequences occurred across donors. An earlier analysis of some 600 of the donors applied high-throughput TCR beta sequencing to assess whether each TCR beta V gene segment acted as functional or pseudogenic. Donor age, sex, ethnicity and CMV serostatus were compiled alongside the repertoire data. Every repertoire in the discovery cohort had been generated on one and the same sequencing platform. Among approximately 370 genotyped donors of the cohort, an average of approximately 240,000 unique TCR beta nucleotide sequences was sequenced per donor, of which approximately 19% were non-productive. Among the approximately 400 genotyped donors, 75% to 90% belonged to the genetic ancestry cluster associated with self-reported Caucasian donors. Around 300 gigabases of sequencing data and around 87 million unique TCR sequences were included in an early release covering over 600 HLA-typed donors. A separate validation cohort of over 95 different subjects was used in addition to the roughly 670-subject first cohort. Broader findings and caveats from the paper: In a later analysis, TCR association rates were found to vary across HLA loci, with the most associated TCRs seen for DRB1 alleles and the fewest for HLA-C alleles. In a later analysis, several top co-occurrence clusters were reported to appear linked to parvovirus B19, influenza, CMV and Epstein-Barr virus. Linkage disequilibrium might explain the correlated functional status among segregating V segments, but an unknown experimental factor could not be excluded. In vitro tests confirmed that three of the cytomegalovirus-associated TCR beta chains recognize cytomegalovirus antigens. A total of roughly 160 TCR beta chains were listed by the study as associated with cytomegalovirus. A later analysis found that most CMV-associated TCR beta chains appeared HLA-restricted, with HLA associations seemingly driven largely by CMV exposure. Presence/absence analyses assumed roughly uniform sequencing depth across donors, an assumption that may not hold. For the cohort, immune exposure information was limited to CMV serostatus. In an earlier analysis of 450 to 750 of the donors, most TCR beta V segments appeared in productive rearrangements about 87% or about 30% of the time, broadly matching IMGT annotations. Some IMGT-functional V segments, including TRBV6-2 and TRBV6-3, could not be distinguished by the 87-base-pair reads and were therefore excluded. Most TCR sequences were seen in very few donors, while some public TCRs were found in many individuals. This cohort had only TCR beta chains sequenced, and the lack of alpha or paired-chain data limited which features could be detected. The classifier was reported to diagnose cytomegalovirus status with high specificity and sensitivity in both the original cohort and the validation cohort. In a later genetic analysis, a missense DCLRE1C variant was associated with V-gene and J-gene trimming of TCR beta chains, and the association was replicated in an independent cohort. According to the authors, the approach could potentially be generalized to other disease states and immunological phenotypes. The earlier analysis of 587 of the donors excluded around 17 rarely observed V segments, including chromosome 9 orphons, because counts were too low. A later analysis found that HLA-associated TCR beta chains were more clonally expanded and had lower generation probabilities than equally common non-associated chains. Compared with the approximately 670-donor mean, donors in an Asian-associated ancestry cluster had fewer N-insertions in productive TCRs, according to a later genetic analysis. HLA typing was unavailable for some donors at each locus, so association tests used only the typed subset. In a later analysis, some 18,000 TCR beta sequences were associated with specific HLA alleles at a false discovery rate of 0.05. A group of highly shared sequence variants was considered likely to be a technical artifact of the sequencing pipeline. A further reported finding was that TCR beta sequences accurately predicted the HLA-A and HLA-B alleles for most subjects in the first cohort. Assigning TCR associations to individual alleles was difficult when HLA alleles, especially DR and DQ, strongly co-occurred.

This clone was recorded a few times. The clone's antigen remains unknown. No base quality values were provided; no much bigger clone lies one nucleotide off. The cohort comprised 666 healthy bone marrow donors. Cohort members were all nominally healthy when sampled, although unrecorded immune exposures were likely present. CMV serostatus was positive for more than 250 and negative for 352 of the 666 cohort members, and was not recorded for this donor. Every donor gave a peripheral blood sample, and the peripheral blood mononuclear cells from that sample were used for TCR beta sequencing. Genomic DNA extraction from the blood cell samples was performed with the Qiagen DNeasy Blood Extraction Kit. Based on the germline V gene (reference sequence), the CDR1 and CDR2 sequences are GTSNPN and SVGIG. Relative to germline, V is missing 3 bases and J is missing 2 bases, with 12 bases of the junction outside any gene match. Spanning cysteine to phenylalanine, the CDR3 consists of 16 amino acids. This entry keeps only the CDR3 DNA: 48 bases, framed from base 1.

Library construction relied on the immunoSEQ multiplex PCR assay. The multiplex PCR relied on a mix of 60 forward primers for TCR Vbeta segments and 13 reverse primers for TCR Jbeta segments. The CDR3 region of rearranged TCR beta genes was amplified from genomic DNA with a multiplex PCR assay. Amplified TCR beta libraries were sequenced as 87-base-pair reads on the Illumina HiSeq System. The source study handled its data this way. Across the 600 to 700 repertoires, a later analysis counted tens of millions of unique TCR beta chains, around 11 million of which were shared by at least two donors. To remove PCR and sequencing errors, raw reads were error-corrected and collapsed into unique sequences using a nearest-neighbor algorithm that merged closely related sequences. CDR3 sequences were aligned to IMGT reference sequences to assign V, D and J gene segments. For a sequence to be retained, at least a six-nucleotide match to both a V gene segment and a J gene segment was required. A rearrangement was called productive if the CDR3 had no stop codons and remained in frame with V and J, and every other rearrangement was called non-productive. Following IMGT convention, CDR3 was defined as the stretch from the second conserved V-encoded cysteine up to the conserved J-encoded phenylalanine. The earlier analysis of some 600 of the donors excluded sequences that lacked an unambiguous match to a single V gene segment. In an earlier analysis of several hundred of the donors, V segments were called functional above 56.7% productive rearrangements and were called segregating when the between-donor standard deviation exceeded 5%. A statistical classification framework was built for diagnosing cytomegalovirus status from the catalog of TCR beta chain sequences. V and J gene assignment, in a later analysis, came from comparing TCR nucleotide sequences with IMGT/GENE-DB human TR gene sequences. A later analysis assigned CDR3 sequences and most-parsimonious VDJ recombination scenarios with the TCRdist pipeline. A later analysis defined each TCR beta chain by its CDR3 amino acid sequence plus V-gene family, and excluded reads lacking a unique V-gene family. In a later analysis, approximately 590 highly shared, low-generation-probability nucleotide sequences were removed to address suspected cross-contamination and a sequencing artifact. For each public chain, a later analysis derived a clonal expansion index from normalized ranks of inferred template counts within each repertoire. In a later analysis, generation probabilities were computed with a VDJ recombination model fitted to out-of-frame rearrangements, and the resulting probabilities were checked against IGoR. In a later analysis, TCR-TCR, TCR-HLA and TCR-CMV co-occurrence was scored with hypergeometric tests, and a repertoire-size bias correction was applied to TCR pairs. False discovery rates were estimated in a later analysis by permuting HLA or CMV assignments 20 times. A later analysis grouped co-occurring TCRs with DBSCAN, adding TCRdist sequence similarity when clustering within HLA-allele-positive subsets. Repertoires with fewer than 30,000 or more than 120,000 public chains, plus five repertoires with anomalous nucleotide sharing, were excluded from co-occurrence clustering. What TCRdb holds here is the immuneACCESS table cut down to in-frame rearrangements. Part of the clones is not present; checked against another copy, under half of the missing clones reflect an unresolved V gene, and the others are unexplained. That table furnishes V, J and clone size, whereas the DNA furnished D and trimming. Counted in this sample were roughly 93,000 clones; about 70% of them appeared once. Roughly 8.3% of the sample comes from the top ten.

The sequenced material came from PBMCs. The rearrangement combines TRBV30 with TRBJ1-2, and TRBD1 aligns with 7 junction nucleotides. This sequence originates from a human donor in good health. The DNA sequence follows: TGTGCCTGGAGCGCAAGAAAGACAGGGCCGAACTATGGCTACACCTTC. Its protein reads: CAWSARKTGPNYGYTF.